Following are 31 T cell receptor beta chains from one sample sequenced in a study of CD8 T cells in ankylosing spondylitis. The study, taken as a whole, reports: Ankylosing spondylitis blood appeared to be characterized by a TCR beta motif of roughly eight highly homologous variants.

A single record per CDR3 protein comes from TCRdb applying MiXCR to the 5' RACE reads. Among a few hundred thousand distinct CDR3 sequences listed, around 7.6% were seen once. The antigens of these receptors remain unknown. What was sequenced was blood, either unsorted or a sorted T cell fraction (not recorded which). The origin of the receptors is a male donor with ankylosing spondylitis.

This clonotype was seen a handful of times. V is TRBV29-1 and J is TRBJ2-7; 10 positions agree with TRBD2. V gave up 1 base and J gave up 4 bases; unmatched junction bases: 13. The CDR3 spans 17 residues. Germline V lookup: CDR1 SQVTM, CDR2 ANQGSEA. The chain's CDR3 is CSVEATGSSGSLYEQYF. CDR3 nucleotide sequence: TGCAGCGTTGAAGCCACAGGGTCTAGCGGGAGTCTATACGAGCAGTACTTC.

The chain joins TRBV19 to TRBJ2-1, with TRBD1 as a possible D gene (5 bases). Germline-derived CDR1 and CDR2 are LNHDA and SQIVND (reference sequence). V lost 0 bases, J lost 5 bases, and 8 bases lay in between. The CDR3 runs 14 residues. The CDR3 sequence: CASSIDPGHNEQFF. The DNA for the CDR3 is TGTGCCAGTAGTATAGACCCAGGGCACAATGAGCAGTTCTTC.

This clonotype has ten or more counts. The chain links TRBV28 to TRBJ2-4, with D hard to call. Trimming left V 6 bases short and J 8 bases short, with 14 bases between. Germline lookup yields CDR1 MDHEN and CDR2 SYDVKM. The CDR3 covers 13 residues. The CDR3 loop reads CASRASRPDIQYF. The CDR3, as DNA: TGTGCCAGCAGGGCTTCGCGTCCCGACATTCAGTACTTC.

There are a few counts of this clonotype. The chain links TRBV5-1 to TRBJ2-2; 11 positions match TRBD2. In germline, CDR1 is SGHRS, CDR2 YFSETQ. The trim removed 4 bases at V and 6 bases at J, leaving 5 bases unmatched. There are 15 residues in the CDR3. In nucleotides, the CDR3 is TGCGCCAGCAGCCAGCCGGGACTAGCGGCCGGGGAGCTGTTTTTT. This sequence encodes CASSQPGLAAGELFF. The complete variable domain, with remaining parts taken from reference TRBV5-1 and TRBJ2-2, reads KAGVTQTPRYLIKTRGQQVTLSCSPISGHRSVSWYQQTPGQGLQFLFEYFSETQRNKGNFPGRFSGRQFSNSRSEMNVSTLELGDSALYLCASSQPGLAAGELFFGEGSRLTVL.

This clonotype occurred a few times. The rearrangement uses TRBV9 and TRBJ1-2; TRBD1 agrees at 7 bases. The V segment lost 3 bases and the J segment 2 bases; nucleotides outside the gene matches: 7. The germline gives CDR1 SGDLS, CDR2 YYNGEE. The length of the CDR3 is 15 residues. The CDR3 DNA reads TGTGCCAGCAGCGGCCATGAAGGGGGCAACTATGGCTACACCTTC. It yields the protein CASSGHEGGNYGYTF.

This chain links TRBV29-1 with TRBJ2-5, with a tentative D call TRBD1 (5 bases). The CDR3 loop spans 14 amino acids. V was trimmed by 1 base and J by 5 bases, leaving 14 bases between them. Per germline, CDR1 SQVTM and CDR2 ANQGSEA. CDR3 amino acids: CSVEGPGMMETQYF. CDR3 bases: TGCAGCGTTGAAGGTCCAGGGATGATGGAGACCCAGTACTTC.

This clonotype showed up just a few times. The DNA of the CDR3 is TGCAGCGTTGAACGTGCTGTGTACACTGAAGCTTTCTTT. Translated: CSVERAVYTEAFF. This chain links TRBV29-1 with TRBJ1-1, with D uncertain. Germline-derived CDR1 and CDR2 are SQVTM and ANQGSEA. Trimming stripped 2 bases from V and 3 bases from J, with 10 bases between. CDR3 length: 13 amino acids.

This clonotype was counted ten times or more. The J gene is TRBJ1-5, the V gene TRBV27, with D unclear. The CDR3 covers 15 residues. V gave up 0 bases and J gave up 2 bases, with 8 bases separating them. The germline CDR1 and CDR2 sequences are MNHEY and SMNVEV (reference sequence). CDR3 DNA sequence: TGTGCCAGCAGTTTATCGGTAACGGGCAATCAGCCCCAGCATTTT. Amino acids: CASSLSVTGNQPQHF.

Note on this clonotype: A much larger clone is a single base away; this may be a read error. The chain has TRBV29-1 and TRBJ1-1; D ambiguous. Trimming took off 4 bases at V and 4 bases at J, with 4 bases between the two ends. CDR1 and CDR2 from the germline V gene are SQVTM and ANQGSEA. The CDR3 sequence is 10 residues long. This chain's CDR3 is CSVGVTEAFF. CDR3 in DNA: TGCAGCGTTGGGGTCACTGAAGCTTTCTTT. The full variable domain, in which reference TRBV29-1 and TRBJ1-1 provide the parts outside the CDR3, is SAVISQKPSRDICQRGTSLTIQCQVDSQVTMMFWYRQQPGQSLTLIATANQGSEATYESGFVIDKFPISRPNLTFSTLTVSNMSPEDSSIYLCSVGVTEAFFGQGTRLTVV.

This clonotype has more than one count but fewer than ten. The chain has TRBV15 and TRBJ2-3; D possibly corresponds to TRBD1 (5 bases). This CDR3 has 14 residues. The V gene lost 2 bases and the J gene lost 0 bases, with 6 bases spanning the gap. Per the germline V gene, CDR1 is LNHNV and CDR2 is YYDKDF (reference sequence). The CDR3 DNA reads TGTGCCACCAGCAGACAGGGTAGCACAGATACGCAGTATTTT. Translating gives CATSRQGSTDTQYF.

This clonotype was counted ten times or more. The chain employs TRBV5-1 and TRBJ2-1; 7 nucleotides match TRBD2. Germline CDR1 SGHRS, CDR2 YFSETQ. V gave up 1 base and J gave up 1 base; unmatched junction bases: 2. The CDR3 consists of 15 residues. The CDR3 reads CASSLIAGSYNEQFF. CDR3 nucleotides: TGCGCCAGCAGCTTGATAGCGGGTTCCTACAATGAGCAGTTCTTC.

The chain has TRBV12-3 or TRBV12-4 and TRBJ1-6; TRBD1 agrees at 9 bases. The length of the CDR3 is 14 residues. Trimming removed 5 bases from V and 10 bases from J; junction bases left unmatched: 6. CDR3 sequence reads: CASSERQGESPLHF. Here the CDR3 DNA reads TGTGCCAGCAGTGAAAGACAGGGGGAATCACCCCTCCACTTT.

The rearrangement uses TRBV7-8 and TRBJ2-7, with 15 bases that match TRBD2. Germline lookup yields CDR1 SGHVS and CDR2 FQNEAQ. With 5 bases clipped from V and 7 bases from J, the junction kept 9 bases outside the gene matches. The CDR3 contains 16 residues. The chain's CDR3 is CASSPTPGLAGGEQYF. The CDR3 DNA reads TGTGCCAGCAGCCCAACCCCTGGACTAGCGGGAGGGGAGCAGTACTTC.

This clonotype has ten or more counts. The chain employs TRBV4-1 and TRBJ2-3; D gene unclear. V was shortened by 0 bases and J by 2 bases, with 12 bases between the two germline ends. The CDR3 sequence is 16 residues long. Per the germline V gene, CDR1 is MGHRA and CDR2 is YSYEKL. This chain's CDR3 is CASSQDEQQTTDTQYF. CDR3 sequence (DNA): TGCGCCAGCAGCCAAGATGAACAACAGACCACAGATACGCAGTATTTT.

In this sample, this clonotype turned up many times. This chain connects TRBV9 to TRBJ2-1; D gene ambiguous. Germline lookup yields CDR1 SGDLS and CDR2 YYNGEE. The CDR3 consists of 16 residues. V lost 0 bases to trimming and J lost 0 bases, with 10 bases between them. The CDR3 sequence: CASSVDHSSSYNEQFF. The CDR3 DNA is TGTGCCAGCAGCGTAGACCACTCGAGCTCCTACAATGAGCAGTTCTTC.

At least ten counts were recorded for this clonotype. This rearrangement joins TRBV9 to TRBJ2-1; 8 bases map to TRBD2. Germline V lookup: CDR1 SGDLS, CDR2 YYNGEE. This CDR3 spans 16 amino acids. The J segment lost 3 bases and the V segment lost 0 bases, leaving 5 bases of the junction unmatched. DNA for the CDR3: TGTGCCAGCAGCGTAGTGACCAGCGGGAGCTACAATGAGCAGTTCTTC. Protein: CASSVVTSGSYNEQFF. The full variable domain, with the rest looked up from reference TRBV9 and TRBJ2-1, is DSGVTQTPKHLITATGQRVTLRCSPRSGDLSVYWYQQSLDQGLQFLIQYYNGEERAKGNILERFSAQQFPDLHSELNLSSLELGDSALYFCASSVVTSGSYNEQFFGPGTRLTVL.

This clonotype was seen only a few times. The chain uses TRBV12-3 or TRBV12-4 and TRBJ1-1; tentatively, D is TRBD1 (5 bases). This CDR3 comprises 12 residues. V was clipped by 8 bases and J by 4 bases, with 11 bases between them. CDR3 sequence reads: CASRDGPTEAFF. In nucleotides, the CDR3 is TGTGCCAGCCGGGACGGACCCACTGAAGCTTTCTTT.

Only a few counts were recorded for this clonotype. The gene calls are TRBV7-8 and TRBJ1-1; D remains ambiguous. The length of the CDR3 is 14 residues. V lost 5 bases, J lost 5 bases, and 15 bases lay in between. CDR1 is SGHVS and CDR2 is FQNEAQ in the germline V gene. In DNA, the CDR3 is TGTGCCAGCAGCCTAATTGGCGCGGGAACTGAAGCTTTCTTT. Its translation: CASSLIGAGTEAFF. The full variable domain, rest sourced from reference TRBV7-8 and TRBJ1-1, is GAGVSQSPRYKVAKRGQDVALRCDPISGHVSLFWYQQALGQGPEFLTYFQNEAQLDKSGLPSDRFFAERPEGSVSTLKIQRTQQEDSAVYLCASSLIGAGTEAFFGQGTRLTVV.

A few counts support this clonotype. This CDR3 is CASSQGDGNEQFF. CDR3 nucleotide sequence: TGCGCCAGCAGCCAGGGGGACGGCAATGAGCAGTTCTTC. The chain has TRBV4-1 and TRBJ2-1; possibly TRBD1 or TRBD2 for D (5 bases each). Germline-derived CDR1 and CDR2 are MGHRA and YSYEKL. V lost 3 bases and J 6 bases, leaving 9 bases between the germline ends. The CDR3 contains 13 residues.

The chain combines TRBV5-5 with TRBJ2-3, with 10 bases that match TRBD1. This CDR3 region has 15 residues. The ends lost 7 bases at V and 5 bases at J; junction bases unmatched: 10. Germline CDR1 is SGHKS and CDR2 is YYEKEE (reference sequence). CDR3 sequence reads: CASGPGTGAGDTQYF. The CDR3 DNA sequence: TGTGCCAGCGGCCCAGGGACAGGGGCTGGAGATACGCAGTATTTT.

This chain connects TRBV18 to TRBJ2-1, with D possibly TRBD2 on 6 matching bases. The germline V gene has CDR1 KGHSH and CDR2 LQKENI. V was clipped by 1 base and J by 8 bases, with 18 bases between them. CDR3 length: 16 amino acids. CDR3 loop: CASSPLGTRRSHEQFF. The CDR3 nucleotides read TGTGCCAGCTCACCACTTGGGACTCGGAGATCCCATGAGCAGTTCTTC.

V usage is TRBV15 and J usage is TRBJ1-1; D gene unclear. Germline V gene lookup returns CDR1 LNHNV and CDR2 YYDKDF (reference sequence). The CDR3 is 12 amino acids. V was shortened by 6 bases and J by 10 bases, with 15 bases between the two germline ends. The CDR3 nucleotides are TGTGCCACCAGGAACATAGGGCGCCGAGCTTTCTTT. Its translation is CATRNIGRRAFF.

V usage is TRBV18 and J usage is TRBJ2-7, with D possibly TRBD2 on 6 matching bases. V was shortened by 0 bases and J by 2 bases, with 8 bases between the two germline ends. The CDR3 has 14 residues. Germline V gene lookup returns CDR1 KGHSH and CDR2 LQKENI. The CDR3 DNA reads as TGTGCCAGCTCACCACCACGCGGGGCCTACGAGCAGTACTTC. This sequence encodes CASSPPRGAYEQYF.

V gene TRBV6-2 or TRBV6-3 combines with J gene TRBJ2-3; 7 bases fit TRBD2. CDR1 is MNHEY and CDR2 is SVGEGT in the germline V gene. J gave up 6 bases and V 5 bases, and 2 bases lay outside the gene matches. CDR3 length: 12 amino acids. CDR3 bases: TGTGCCAGCAGTAAACTAGCGGATACGCAGTATTTT. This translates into CASSKLADTQYF.

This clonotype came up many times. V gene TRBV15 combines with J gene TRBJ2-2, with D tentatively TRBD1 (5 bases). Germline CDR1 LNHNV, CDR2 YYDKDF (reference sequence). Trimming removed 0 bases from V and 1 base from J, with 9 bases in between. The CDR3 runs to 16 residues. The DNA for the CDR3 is TGTGCCACCAGCAGAGAATACAGGAAGAACACCGGGGAGCTGTTTTTT. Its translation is CATSREYRKNTGELFF. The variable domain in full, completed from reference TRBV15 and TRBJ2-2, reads DAMVIQNPRYQVTQFGKPVTLSCSQTLNHNVMYWYQQKSSQAPKLLFHYYDKDFNNEADTPDNFQSRRPNTSFCFLDIRSPGLGDTAMYLCATSREYRKNTGELFFGEGSRLTVL.

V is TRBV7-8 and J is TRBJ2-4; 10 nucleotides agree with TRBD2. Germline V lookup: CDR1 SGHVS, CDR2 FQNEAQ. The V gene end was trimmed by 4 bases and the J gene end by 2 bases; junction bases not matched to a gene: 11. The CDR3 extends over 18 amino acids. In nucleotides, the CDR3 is TGTGCCAGCAGCTCCGAGATTAGCGGGAGGATAACCAAAAACATTCAGTACTTC. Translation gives CASSSEISGRITKNIQYF.

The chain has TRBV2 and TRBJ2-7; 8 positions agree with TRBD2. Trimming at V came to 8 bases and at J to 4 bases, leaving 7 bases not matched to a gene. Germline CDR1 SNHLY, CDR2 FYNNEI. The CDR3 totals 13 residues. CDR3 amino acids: CASLAVAGYEQYF. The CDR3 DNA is TGTGCCAGCCTGGCGGTAGCGGGGTACGAGCAGTACTTC.

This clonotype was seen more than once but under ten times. The CDR3 reads CASSGRVRMNEQFF. Written as DNA, the CDR3 is TGTGCCAGCAGCGGCAGGGTCCGGATGAATGAGCAGTTCTTC. The chain couples TRBV7-8 to TRBJ2-1; possible D gene TRBD1, 5 bases. The germline V and J ends were trimmed by 5 bases and 7 bases, with 15 bases remaining between them. The CDR3 runs 14 residues. From germline, CDR1 is SGHVS and CDR2 FQNEAQ.

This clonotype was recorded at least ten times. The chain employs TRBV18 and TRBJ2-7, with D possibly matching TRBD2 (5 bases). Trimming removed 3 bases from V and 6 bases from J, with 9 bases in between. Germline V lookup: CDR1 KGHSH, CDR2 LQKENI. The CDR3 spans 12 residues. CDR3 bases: TGTGCCAGCTCACCGGGCGGGTCCGAGCAGTACTTC. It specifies CASSPGGSEQYF.

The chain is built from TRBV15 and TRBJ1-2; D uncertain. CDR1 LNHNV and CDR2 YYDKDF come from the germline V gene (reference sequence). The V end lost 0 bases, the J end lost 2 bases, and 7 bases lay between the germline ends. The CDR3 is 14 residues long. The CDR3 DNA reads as TGTGCCACCAGCAGAGATGTGGGGAACTATGGCTACACCTTC. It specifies CATSRDVGNYGYTF.

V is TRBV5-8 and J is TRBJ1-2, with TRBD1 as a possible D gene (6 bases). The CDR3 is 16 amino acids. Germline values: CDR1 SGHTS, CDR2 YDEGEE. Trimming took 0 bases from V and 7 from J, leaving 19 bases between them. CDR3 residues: CASSLADRTQLSGYTF. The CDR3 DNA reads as TGTGCCAGCAGCTTGGCGGACAGAACTCAACTATCTGGCTACACCTTC.